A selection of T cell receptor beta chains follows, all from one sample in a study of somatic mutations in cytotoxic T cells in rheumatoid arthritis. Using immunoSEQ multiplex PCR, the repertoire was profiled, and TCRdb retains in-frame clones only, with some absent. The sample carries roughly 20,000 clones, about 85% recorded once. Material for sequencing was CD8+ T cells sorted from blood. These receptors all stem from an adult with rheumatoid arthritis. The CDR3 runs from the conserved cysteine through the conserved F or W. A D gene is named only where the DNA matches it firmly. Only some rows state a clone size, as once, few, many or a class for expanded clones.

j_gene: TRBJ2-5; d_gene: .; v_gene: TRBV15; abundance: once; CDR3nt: TGTGCCACCAGCAGACAGGAGCCTCAAGAGACCCAGTACTTC; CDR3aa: CATSRQEPQETQYF
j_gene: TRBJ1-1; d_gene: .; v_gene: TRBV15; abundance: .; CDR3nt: TGTGCCACCAGCAGAGATAGGGAGGACACTGAAGCTTTCTTT; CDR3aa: CATSRDREDTEAFF
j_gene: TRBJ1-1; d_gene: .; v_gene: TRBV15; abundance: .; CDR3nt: TGTGCCACCAGCAGAACGATGAACACTGAAGCTTTCTTT; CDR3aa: CATSRTMNTEAFF
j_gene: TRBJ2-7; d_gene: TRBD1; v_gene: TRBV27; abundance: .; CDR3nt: TGTGCCAGCAGTTTGAGGGACAGGGGCTTCGCGGAGCAGTACTTC; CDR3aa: CASSLRDRGFAEQYF
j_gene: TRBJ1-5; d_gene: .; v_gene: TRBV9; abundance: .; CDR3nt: TGTGCCAGCAGCGTAGACGTTGGCCAGCCCCAGCATTTT; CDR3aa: CASSVDVGQPQHF
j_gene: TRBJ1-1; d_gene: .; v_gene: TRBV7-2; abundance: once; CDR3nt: TGTGCCAGCAGCTTTACCGGGACGGCGAACACTGAAGCTTTCTTT; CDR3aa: CASSFTGTANTEAFF
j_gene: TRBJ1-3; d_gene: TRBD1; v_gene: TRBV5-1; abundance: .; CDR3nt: TGCGCCAGCAGCTCGGGACAGGACATAGGAAACACCATATATTTT; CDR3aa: CASSSGQDIGNTIYF
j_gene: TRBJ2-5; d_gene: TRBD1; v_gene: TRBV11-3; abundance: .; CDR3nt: TGTGCCAGCAGCCAACGACAGGGGTCCCAAGAGACCCAGTACTTC; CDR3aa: CASSQRQGSQETQYF
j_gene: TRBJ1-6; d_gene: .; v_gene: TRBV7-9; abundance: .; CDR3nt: TGTGCCAGCAGCTCCCGCGGAGCGGGGGGCCACTATAATTCACCCCTCCACTTT; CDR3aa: CASSSRGAGGHYNSPLHF
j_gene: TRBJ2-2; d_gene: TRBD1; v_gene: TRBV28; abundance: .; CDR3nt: TGTGCCAGCAATATCCGCTCGACAGGGTTGACCGGGGAGCTGTTTTTT; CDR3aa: CASNIRSTGLTGELFF
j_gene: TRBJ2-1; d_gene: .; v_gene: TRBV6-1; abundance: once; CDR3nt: TGTGCCAGCAGTGAATTTTGGGGGGTGGGTCAGACAAACAATGAGCAGTTCTTC; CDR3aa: CASSEFWGVGQTNNEQFF
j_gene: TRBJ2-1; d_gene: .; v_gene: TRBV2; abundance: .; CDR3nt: TGTGCCACCACGTCCTACAATGAGCAGTTCTTC; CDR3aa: CATTSYNEQFF
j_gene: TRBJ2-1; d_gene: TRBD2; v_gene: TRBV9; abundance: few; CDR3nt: TGTGCCAGCAGCGCAGCGGGGGGCCCAAACAATGAGCAGTTCTTC; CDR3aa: CASSAAGGPNNEQFF
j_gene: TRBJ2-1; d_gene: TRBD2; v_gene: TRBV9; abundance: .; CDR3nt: TGTGCCAGCAGCGTAGAAGGGACTATGAACAATGAGCAGTTCTTC; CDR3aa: CASSVEGTMNNEQFF
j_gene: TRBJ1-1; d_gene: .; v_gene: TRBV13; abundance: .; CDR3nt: TGTGCCAGCAGCCGAGGGGACTTCGAGACTGAAGCTTTCTTT; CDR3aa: CASSRGDFETEAFF
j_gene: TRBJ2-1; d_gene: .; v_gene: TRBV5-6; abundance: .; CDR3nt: TGTGCCAGCACCTTCGGAGTCCCCTCCTACAATGAGCAGTTCTTC; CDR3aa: CASTFGVPSYNEQFF
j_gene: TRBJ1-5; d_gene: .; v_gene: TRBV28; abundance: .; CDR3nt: TGTGCCAGCAGTTTAGGATCTCATAGCAATCAGCCCCAGCATTTT; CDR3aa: CASSLGSHSNQPQHF
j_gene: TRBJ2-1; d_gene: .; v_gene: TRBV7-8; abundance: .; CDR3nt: TGTGCCAGCAGCGATGATTTACCCGCTGAGCAGTTCTTC; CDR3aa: CASSDDLPAEQFF
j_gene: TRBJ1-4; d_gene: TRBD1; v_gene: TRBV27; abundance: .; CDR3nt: TGTGCCAGCAGGAACAGGGGGGCTAATGAAAAACTGTTTTTT; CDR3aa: CASRNRGANEKLFF
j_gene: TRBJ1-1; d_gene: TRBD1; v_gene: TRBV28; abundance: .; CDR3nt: TGTGCCAGCAGTCTCCCTCGGACAGGGGTCCGGTCAGTCGAAGCTTTCTTT; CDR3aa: CASSLPRTGVRSVEAFF
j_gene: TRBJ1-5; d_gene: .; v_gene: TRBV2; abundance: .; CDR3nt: TGTGCCAGCACGGAAGGAGGGGTCCAGCCCCAGCATTTT; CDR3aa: CASTEGGVQPQHF
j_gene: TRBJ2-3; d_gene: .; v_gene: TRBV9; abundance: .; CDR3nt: TGTGCCAGCAGCTCTATAGGTAACAGCTGGGGAGATACGCAGTATTTT; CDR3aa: CASSSIGNSWGDTQYF
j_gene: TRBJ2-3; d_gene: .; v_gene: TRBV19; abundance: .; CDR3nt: TGTGCCAGTAGTTGGAGTTTGCCAGATACGCAGTATTTT; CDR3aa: CASSWSLPDTQYF